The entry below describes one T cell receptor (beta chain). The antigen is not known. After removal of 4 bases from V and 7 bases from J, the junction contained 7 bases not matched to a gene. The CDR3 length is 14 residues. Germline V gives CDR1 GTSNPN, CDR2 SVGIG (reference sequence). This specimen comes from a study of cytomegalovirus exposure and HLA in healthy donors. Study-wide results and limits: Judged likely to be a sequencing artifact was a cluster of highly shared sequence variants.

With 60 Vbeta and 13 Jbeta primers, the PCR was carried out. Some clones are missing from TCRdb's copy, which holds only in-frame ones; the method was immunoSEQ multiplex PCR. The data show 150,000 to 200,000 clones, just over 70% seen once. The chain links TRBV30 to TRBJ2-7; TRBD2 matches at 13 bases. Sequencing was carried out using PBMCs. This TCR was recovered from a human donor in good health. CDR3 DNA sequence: TGTGCCTGGAAACTAGCGGGGGGGCCGGGGGAGCAGTACTTC. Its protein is CAWKLAGGPGEQYF. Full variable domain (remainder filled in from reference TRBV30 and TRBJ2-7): SQTIHQWPATLVQPVGSPLSLECTVEGTSNPNLYWYRQAAGRGLQLLFYSVGIGQISSEVPQNLSASRPQDRQFILSSKKLLLSDSGFYLCAWKLAGGPGEQYFGPGTRLTVT.